This is a list of T cell receptor beta chains from one sample in a study of OX40 agonist ivuxolimab in advanced cancers. The table came from immunoSEQ multiplex PCR; TCRdb's copy has only in-frame clones and leaves some out. The table has 35,000 to 45,000 clones, around four fifths seen once. Sample: CD4+ or CD8+ T cells sorted from blood, taken in a trial of the OX40 agonist ivuxolimab. The receptors were sampled from an adult with an advanced solid tumor such as melanoma, head and neck, liver or kidney cancer. Each CDR3 is given with its conserved first and last residue. D genes are given only for firm matches. Size tells how often a clone was seen (once, few, many) or the class of an expanded clone, and some rows leave it out.

clone_size,j_call,d_call,v_call,cdr3_aa,cdr3_nt
.,TRBJ2-7,.,TRBV19,CASTQGGGPRSGRGEQYF,TGTGCCAGTACCCAGGGGGGGGGACCGAGAAGTGGTCGAGGCGAGCAGTACTTC
few,TRBJ2-2,.,TRBV10-3,CAIRFTGELFF,TGTGCCATCAGGTTTACCGGGGAGCTGTTTTTT
.,TRBJ1-1,.,TRBV6-6,CASSYSAGSVIEAFF,TGTGCCAGCAGTTACTCAGCAGGTTCTGTAATTGAAGCTTTCTTT
.,TRBJ1-1,.,TRBV6-6,CASTTQWDLNTEAFF,TGTGCCAGCACCACACAATGGGACTTGAACACTGAAGCTTTCTTT
.,TRBJ1-1,.,TRBV7-2,CASSLFGVMNTEAFF,TGTGCCAGCAGCTTATTCGGGGTCATGAACACTGAAGCTTTCTTT
.,TRBJ1-3,.,TRBV6-5,CASSYSDRLPGNTIYF,TGTGCCAGCAGTTACTCTGACAGGCTGCCTGGAAACACCATATATTTT
.,TRBJ2-7,.,TRBV7-2,CASSPGTMGYEQYF,TGTGCCAGCAGCCCCGGGACGATGGGATACGAGCAGTACTTC
once,TRBJ2-2,.,TRBV19,CASKRNRTGELFF,TGTGCCAGTAAGAGGAACCGCACCGGGGAGCTGTTTTTT
.,TRBJ2-1,TRBD1,TRBV18,CASSPGTGSGNEQFF,TGTGCCAGCTCACCTGGGACAGGGTCGGGCAATGAGCAGTTCTTC
once,TRBJ1-1,.,TRBV18,CASSVGSGTEAFF,TGTGCCAGCTCCGTTGGCAGTGGCACTGAAGCTTTCTTT
.,TRBJ2-1,.,TRBV27,CASSFIGGVRNEQFF,TGTGCCAGCAGTTTCATCGGGGGCGTGAGGAATGAGCAGTTCTTC
.,TRBJ1-1,.,TRBV10-3,CAIARGTEAFF,TGTGCCATCGCCAGGGGCACTGAAGCTTTCTTT
.,TRBJ2-2,TRBD2,TRBV7-9,CATVSGRNTGELFF,TGTGCCACCGTTAGCGGGAGGAACACCGGGGAGCTGTTTTTT
.,TRBJ1-2,.,TRBV2,CASSVDSYGYTF,TGTGCCAGCAGCGTCGACAGCTATGGCTACACCTTC
.,TRBJ2-5,TRBD2,TRBV7-8,CASSLILAGVETQYF,TGTGCCAGCAGCTTAATACTAGCGGGAGTCGAGACCCAGTACTTC
.,TRBJ1-2,.,TRBV6-5,CASRSEGVYGYTF,TGTGCCAGCAGGTCCGAGGGCGTCTATGGCTACACCTTC
.,TRBJ2-7,.,TRBV6-5,CASSTRGGGSYEQYF,TGTGCCAGCAGTACGAGGGGGGGTGGATCCTACGAGCAGTACTTC
.,TRBJ2-5,.,TRBV21-1,CASRPGPRWDF,TGTGCCAGCAGGCCGGGACCCCGTTGGGACTTC
.,TRBJ2-1,.,TRBV2,CASRGREFYNEQFF,TGTGCCAGCAGGGGCAGGGAATTTTACAATGAGCAGTTCTTC
.,TRBJ2-5,.,TRBV5-1,CASSLSLTAAKETQYF,TGCGCCAGCAGCTTGTCTTTGACAGCGGCGAAAGAGACCCAGTACTTC
.,TRBJ2-3,TRBD2,TRBV6-5,CASTLLAGGGNTQYF,TGTGCCAGCACCCTACTAGCGGGAGGGGGGAATACGCAGTATTTT
few,TRBJ1-1,.,TRBV10-2,CASNSLTEGPGAFF,TGCGCCAGCAACTCATTAACGGAGGGGCCTGGGGCTTTCTTT
.,TRBJ2-7,.,TRBV9,CASSVAPTSYEQYF,TGTGCCAGCAGCGTAGCTCCGACTAGCTACGAGCAGTACTTC
.,TRBJ2-6,TRBD1,TRBV7-9,CAMDRASGANVLTF,TGTGCCATGGACAGGGCGTCTGGGGCCAACGTCCTGACTTTC
few,TRBJ2-3,.,TRBV11-3,CASSLGRGTDTQYF,TGTGCCAGCAGCTTAGGACGAGGCACAGATACGCAGTATTTT